These 27 T cell receptor beta chains were all obtained from the same sample, sequenced in a study of monozygotic twins with inflammatory bowel disease. TCRdb processed the 5' RACE reads again and assigns one entry to each CDR3 protein, with no DNA. Its listing shows around 140,000 distinct CDR3 sequences. Sequencing was performed on blood. All receptors derive from a human donor with ulcerative colitis or Crohn's disease, or a healthy co-twin of an affected twin (not recorded which).

The chain joins TRBV20-1 to TRBJ2-3; TCRdb selects TRBD2, and the lack of DNA leaves this call unchecked. There are 18 residues in the CDR3. Per the germline V gene, CDR1 is DFQATT and CDR2 is SNEGSKA (reference sequence). The CDR3 spells CSARGYGLSGTDTDTQYF.

The chain carries TRBV11-2 and TRBJ1-6. Per germline, CDR1 SGHAT and CDR2 FQNNGV. The CDR3 sequence is 16 residues long. The CDR3 is CASSLDTGSYNSPLHF.

The chain recombines TRBV12-3 or TRBV12-4 with TRBJ2-5; TCRdb selects TRBD1, and the lack of DNA leaves this call unchecked. This CDR3 comprises 14 residues. CDR3 loop: CASSYDRGTETQYF.

The chain recombines TRBV7-2 with TRBJ1-2; TCRdb's assignment of TRBD1 cannot be checked, as there is no DNA. CDR1 SGHTA and CDR2 FQGNSA come from the germline V gene. There are 15 residues in the CDR3. CDR3 amino acids: CASSLRGQSLGGYTF. The full variable domain, rest sourced from reference TRBV7-2 and TRBJ1-2, is GAGVSQSPSNKVTEKGKDVELRCDPISGHTALYWYRQSLGQGLEFLIYFQGNSAPDKSGLPSDRFSAERTGGSVSTLTIQRTQQEDSAVYLCASSLRGQSLGGYTFGSGTRLTVV.

The CDR3 protein is CASSSKGGGRSRSYNEQFF. The rearrangement links TRBV5-4 to TRBJ2-1; as DNA is missing, the TRBD1 call by TCRdb cannot be tested. CDR1 and CDR2 (germline): SGHNT, YYREEE (reference sequence). CDR3 length equals 19 residues.

The chain carries TRBV3-1 and TRBJ2-2. The length of the CDR3 is 12 residues. CDR1 is LGHDT and CDR2 is YNNKEL in the germline V gene (reference sequence). CDR3: CASSRQAGELFF.

The CDR3 is CSAEGIGGEKLFF. The chain uses TRBV20-1 and TRBJ1-4; the D call from TCRdb, TRBD1, cannot be confirmed without DNA. Germline V gene sequence: CDR1 DFQATT, CDR2 SNEGSKA (reference sequence). This CDR3 region has 13 residues.

The chain carries TRBV20-1 and TRBJ2-1. The CDR3 spans 15 residues. The germline V gene encodes CDR1 DFQATT and CDR2 SNEGSKA (reference sequence). The CDR3 is CSARNPGFSYNEQFF.

The chain links TRBV24-1 to TRBJ2-3. The length of the CDR3 is 15 residues. Germline CDR1 reads KGHDR; CDR2 reads SFDVKD. CDR3 protein: CATSDFGEATDTQYF.

The CDR3 here is CSASRPPGMETQYF. The genes are TRBV20-1 and TRBJ2-5; TCRdb returns TRBD1, unconfirmable since there is no DNA. Germline V gives CDR1 DFQATT, CDR2 SNEGSKA (reference sequence). The CDR3 contains 14 residues.

V and J are TRBV6-5 and TRBJ1-3; TCRdb's D call of TRBD1 is untestable without DNA. CDR1 and CDR2 from the germline V gene are MNHEY and SVGAGI. The CDR3 is made up of 15 amino acids. The CDR3 is CASSYSRGPGNTIYF.

This chain connects TRBV7-9 to TRBJ2-7; TCRdb designates TRBD1, a call that cannot be tested without DNA. From germline, CDR1 is SEHNR and CDR2 FQNEAQ (reference sequence). The CDR3 totals 14 residues. This CDR3 reads CASSLVGQSYEQYF.

This chain links TRBV7-9 with TRBJ1-4. Germline V gene sequence: CDR1 SEHNR, CDR2 FQNEAQ (reference sequence). The CDR3 covers 12 residues. CDR3 amino acids: CASSLGAEKLFF.

The chain employs TRBV7-2 and TRBJ1-3. The germline CDR1 and CDR2 sequences are SGHTA and FQGNSA. The CDR3 contains 16 residues. The CDR3 loop is CASSPRDSHSGNTIYF.

The chain joins TRBV5-1 to TRBJ2-1; there is no DNA to check the TCRdb D call of TRBD1. This CDR3 has 14 amino acids. The V gene's germline CDR1 is SGHRS and CDR2 YFSETQ. CDR3 residues: CASSFGDIYNEQFF.

The genes are TRBV10-3 and TRBJ2-7; the TCRdb D gene call, TRBD2, has no DNA to confirm it. Germline V CDR1 and CDR2: ENHRY, SYGVKD. The CDR3 is 13 residues long. This CDR3 is CANGEGLSYEQYF.

The chain couples TRBV10-3 to TRBJ2-6. The CDR3 consists of 16 residues. In germline, CDR1 is ENHRY, CDR2 SYGVKD. CDR3 in amino acids: CAISDVMTTGANVLTF.

This CDR3 is CASSLADEYQETQYF. The chain uses TRBV13 and TRBJ2-5. The germline V gene encodes CDR1 PRHDT and CDR2 FYEKMQ (reference sequence). The CDR3 is 15 residues long.

V usage is TRBV4-3 and J usage is TRBJ2-2; TCRdb outputs TRBD2, but without DNA this stays unchecked. Looked up from germline, CDR1 is LGHNA and CDR2 is YSLEER. CDR3 size: 18 residues. This chain's CDR3 is CASSQDTTWRGDIGELFF.

The chain combines TRBV25-1 with TRBJ1-1; the TCRdb D gene call, TRBD1, has no DNA to confirm it. Germline loops: CDR1 MGHDK, CDR2 SYGVNS. The CDR3 contains 13 residues. The CDR3 reads CASSVYWGAEAFF.

The chain carries TRBV11-2 and TRBJ2-5; no DNA is available, so the TRBD1 call from TCRdb remains unchecked. This CDR3 contains 15 residues. Per germline, CDR1 SGHAT and CDR2 FQNNGV. The CDR3 is CASSLVEGGLETQYF.

This chain uses TRBV20-1 with TRBJ2-7. The CDR3 is 15 amino acids. Germline CDR1 reads DFQATT; CDR2 reads SNEGSKA (reference sequence). The CDR3 reads CSATQTPLDSYEQYF.

CDR3 sequence: CASSLQETQYF. This chain connects TRBV5-1 to TRBJ2-5. This CDR3 has 11 amino acids. Germline-derived CDR1 and CDR2 are SGHRS and YFSETQ.

The chain recombines TRBV6-5 with TRBJ1-5; with no DNA, the TCRdb D assignment of TRBD1 cannot be verified. The CDR3 is made up of 17 amino acids. Germline V gives CDR1 MNHEY, CDR2 SVGAGI. The CDR3 sequence: CASKGQGVVFYNQPQHF.

The chain's CDR3 is CASSLGSRSSYNEQFF. The chain recombines TRBV11-2 with TRBJ2-1. The CDR3 contains 16 residues. Germline V gene sequence: CDR1 SGHAT, CDR2 FQNNGV.

The chain links TRBV5-1 to TRBJ2-7; TCRdb indicates TRBD1, and absent DNA this call remains unverified. Per germline, CDR1 SGHRS and CDR2 YFSETQ. There are 14 residues in the CDR3. The CDR3 protein is CASSTQGAAYEQYF.

This chain connects TRBV7-2 to TRBJ1-2. Germline V lookup: CDR1 SGHTA, CDR2 FQGNSA. This CDR3 has 14 amino acids. CDR3 sequence reads: CASSSGQRQYGYTF.